Only a few counts were recorded for the clone carrying this TCR beta chain. Its target is unknown. The repertoire was sequenced with immunoSEQ multiplex PCR; TCRdb's copy has only in-frame clones and lacks some. The data contain under 130,000 clones, 86% of them singletons. The record originates from a study of cytomegalovirus exposure and HLA in healthy donors. Study at large: The 120 or so validation repertoires were produced on the same platform as the 550 to 750 repertoires of the first cohort. This was reported in a later analysis. General study findings and limits: About 180 TCR beta chains were listed as cytomegalovirus-associated. Subsequent analysis showed first-cohort TCR clusters tending to co-occur in about 110 validation repertoires.

The CDR3 sequence is 13 residues long. Trimming took off 2 bases at V and 2 bases at J, with 6 bases between the two ends. The germline V gene encodes CDR1 WNHNN and CDR2 SYGVQD (reference sequence). The donors were members of the roughly 130-subject validation cohort (separate from the roughly 660-subject first cohort). The sequenced material came from PBMCs. The chain employs TRBV10-1 and TRBJ1-2; D is ambiguous. This receptor was identified in a woman aged 18-35 years in good health and CMV-seropositive. In DNA form, the CDR3 reads TGCGCCAGCAGTGAGGACTCCAACTATGGCTACACCTTC. This sequence encodes CASSEDSNYGYTF.